This T cell receptor (beta chain) came from a study of blood T cell repertoires in COVID-19. In the study overall: Some COVID-19 samples were acute and others convalescent; all came from the United States, Italy and Spain. PBMCs, B-cell-depleted T cells, or T cells were the source of the cDNA or gDNA that made up the material.

Original processing methods: Counts of nucleated cells, estimated from reference gene primer amplification, were obtained. The assay was immunoSEQ multiplex PCR, and TCRdb's table has in-frame clones only and misses some. The V and J calls and clone size come from that table; D and trimming were worked out from the DNA. The sample shows 150,000 to 190,000 clones, 75% to 90% of them seen only once. Germline values: CDR1 SGHRS, CDR2 YFSETQ. V gave up 0 bases and J gave up 7 bases, with 17 bases separating them. This CDR3 comprises 15 residues. The rearrangement uses TRBV5-1 and TRBJ2-7; maybe TRBD1 (6 bases). The sequenced material came from peripheral blood. The receptor's source is a woman aged 40-49 years with acute or convalescent COVID-19. The CDR3 DNA follows: TGCGCCAGCAGCTTGGCCAGAGCAGGGGTGGGGGAGCAGTACTTC. Its translation: CASSLARAGVGEQYF.